The next 25 T cell receptor beta chains were all read from a single sample in a study of cytomegalovirus exposure and HLA in healthy donors. Data came from immunoSEQ multiplex PCR; TCRdb stores just in-frame clones and leaves some out. This repertoire shows some 320,000 clones, roughly 87% found once; its top ten account for approximately 1.2%. Sequences were obtained from PBMCs. The source of these receptors is a woman aged 30 to 39 in good health and CMV-seropositive.

This chain links TRBV5-1 with TRBJ2-1, with D possibly being TRBD2 (5 bases). Per the germline V gene, CDR1 is SGHRS and CDR2 is YFSETQ. CDR3 length: 15 residues. Trimming shortened V by 1 base and J by 5 bases, and 13 bases separated the two germline ends. The CDR3 DNA reads TGCGCCAGCAGCTTGTTGGGAGCGGCTAACAATGAGCAGTTCTTC. Translation gives CASSLLGAANNEQFF.

The genes are TRBV7-2 and TRBJ2-3, with 9 bases that match TRBD2. This CDR3 comprises 13 residues. V trimming: 1 base; J trimming: 11 bases; junction bases outside the gene matches: 4. The germline CDR1 and CDR2 sequences are SGHTA and FQGNSA. The CDR3 nucleotides are TGTGCCAGCAGCTTAGAGACTAGCGGTCAGCAGTATTTT. Translated, it gives CASSLETSGQQYF.

This chain connects TRBV9 to TRBJ2-5; the D gene could be TRBD1 or TRBD2 (5 bases each). The CDR3 is 14 amino acids. Germline-derived CDR1 and CDR2 are SGDLS and YYNGEE. V was trimmed by 0 bases and J by 5 bases, leaving 11 bases between them. The CDR3 DNA is TGTGCCAGCAGCGTAGATCAGGGACGGGAGACCCAGTACTTC. Translating it yields CASSVDQGRETQYF.

This chain uses TRBV7-6 with TRBJ2-7; D gene ambiguous. Germline loops: CDR1 SGHVS, CDR2 FNYEAQ. This CDR3 spans 13 amino acids. The ends were cut back, 4 bases at V and 6 bases at J, with 13 bases in the middle. The DNA for the CDR3 is TGTGCCAGCAGCTCAAACGGCCGAGGCGAGCAGTACTTC. This gives the protein CASSSNGRGEQYF.

This chain connects TRBV9 to TRBJ2-3, with D possibly being TRBD2 (6 bases). Germline V gene data show CDR1 as SGDLS and CDR2 as YYNGEE. The ends were cut back, 0 bases at V and 4 bases at J, with 12 bases in the middle. The length of the CDR3 is 15 residues. The CDR3 nucleotides are TGTGCCAGCAGCGTAGAACTAGCCCAGCCAGATACGCAGTATTTT. It encodes CASSVELAQPDTQYF.

The chain links TRBV5-4 to TRBJ1-2; TRBD1 aligns across 7 bases. CDR1 is SGHNT and CDR2 is YYREEE in the germline V gene (reference sequence). Losses at the gene ends were 4 bases for V and 6 bases for J; bases not matched to a gene: 18. There are 17 residues in the CDR3. In nucleotides, the CDR3 is TGTGCCAGCAGCATAGCCGGACAGGCAGTCTTTATGGATGGCTACACCTTC. This sequence encodes CASSIAGQAVFMDGYTF.

CDR3 nucleotide sequence: TGTGCCAGCAGCCCCCCCAAACTAGTGGACGAGCAGTACTTC. Encoded protein: CASSPPKLVDEQYF. The chain combines TRBV21-1 with TRBJ2-7; TRBD2 is the table's D call, not checked against the DNA. TRBV21-1 is flagged as a pseudogene. The CDR3 spans 14 residues.

The chain links TRBV28 to TRBJ2-7; D remains ambiguous. V shed 3 bases and J shed 9 bases, with 12 bases lying between them. The CDR3 is 12 amino acids. CDR1 MDHEN and CDR2 SYDVKM come from the germline V gene. CDR3 DNA: TGTGCCAGCAGTTTCCTAAATGTGTTGCAGTACTTC. Its translation: CASSFLNVLQYF. Complete variable domain (other parts from reference TRBV28 and TRBJ2-7): DVKVTQSSRYLVKRTGEKVFLECVQDMDHENMFWYRQDPGLGLRLIYFSYDVKMKEKGDIPEGYSVSREKKERFSLILESASTNQTSMYLCASSFLNVLQYFGPGTRLTVT.

The CDR3 nucleotides read TGCGCCAGCAGCTTGGTAGGGGTTAATGAAAAACTGTTTTTT. Its translation: CASSLVGVNEKLFF. The V and J genes are TRBV5-1 and TRBJ1-4; D might be TRBD1 (5 bases). This CDR3 has 14 amino acids. V was clipped by 0 bases and J by 4 bases, with 7 bases between them. Per germline, CDR1 SGHRS and CDR2 YFSETQ. The entire variable domain, with the rest obtained from reference TRBV5-1 and TRBJ1-4, is as follows: KAGVTQTPRYLIKTRGQQVTLSCSPISGHRSVSWYQQTPGQGLQFLFEYFSETQRNKGNFPGRFSGRQFSNSRSEMNVSTLELGDSALYLCASSLVGVNEKLFFGSGTQLSVL.

The chain joins TRBV29-1 to TRBJ2-1; D gene uncertain. The CDR3 runs to 19 residues. CDR1 and CDR2 from the germline V gene are SQVTM and ANQGSEA. Trimming removed 2 bases at V and 0 bases at J, with 23 bases between. The CDR3 protein is CSVEKKGKWYKSSYNEQFF. The CDR3, as DNA: TGCAGCGTTGAAAAAAAGGGCAAGTGGTATAAGAGCTCCTACAATGAGCAGTTCTTC.

The CDR3 region is CAWGAETQYF. The CDR3 DNA reads as TGTGCCTGGGGAGCAGAGACCCAGTACTTC. The chain couples TRBV30 to TRBJ2-5; D gene unclear. The CDR3 consists of 10 residues. Germline V lookup: CDR1 GTSNPN, CDR2 SVGIG (reference sequence). V lost 5 bases and J 4 bases, leaving 5 bases between the germline ends.

This rearrangement joins TRBV27 to TRBJ1-6; D not resolved. V lost 1 base, J lost 1 base, and 11 bases lay in between. Germline V gene data show CDR1 as MNHEY and CDR2 as SMNVEV (reference sequence). CDR3 length: 17 residues. CDR3 sequence (DNA): TGTGCCAGCAGTTTATATCAGGTGGGGTCCTATAATTCACCCCTCCACTTT. Amino acids: CASSLYQVGSYNSPLHF.

This clone occurred once. The rearrangement joins TRBV2 to TRBJ1-6; D unresolved. Germline assignment: CDR1 SNHLY and CDR2 FYNNEI. The ends were cut back, 5 bases at V and 3 bases at J, with 14 bases in the middle. The CDR3 consists of 16 residues. The CDR3 sequence: CASSIPPGDYNSPLHF. CDR3 DNA sequence: TGTGCCAGCAGTATACCACCCGGGGACTATAATTCACCCCTCCACTTT.

CDR3 residues: CASSTVGYEQYF. The DNA of the CDR3 is TGTGCCAGCAGCACCGTGGGCTACGAGCAGTACTTC. The gene calls are TRBV11-2 and TRBJ2-7; D is unresolved. V lost 5 bases and J 3 bases, leaving 8 bases between the germline ends. The length of the CDR3 is 12 residues. Germline V gene lookup returns CDR1 SGHAT and CDR2 FQNNGV.

The V gene is TRBV28, the J gene TRBJ2-7; 7 bases match TRBD1. With 4 bases clipped from V and 7 bases from J, the junction kept 7 bases outside the gene matches. Germline loops: CDR1 MDHEN, CDR2 SYDVKM. The CDR3 sequence is 13 residues long. This CDR3 is CASSYRGSGEQYF. In DNA, the CDR3 is TGTGCCAGCAGTTACAGGGGTTCGGGGGAGCAGTACTTC.

In this sample, this clone turned up once. The rearrangement joins TRBV5-6 to TRBJ1-2, with 9 positions matching TRBD1. Trimming at V came to 4 bases and at J to 7 bases, leaving 20 bases not matched to a gene. The CDR3 is 18 amino acids. Germline V gives CDR1 SGHDT, CDR2 YYEEEE. The CDR3 sequence is CASSPIHRGQKVRRGYTF. DNA for the CDR3: TGTGCCAGCAGCCCGATTCACAGGGGGCAAAAAGTAAGGCGTGGCTACACCTTC.

This rearrangement joins TRBV19 to TRBJ1-2, with D possibly being TRBD1 (6 bases). Germline V gene data show CDR1 as LNHDA and CDR2 as SQIVND (reference sequence). The CDR3 runs 13 residues. V lost 3 bases and J lost 8, with 13 bases in between. The CDR3 region has the DNA TGTGCCAGTAGTATCTCTAACAGGGACGGCTACACCTTC. The encoded protein is CASSISNRDGYTF.

V usage is TRBV28 and J usage is TRBJ1-6, with 7 positions matching TRBD1. The CDR3 sequence is 14 residues long. CDR1 and CDR2 (germline): MDHEN, SYDVKM. Trimming cost V 5 bases and J 7 bases; bases outside gene matches: 5. CDR3 in amino acids: CASSPGQANSPLHF. The CDR3 nucleotides are TGTGCCAGCAGTCCCGGACAGGCAAATTCACCCCTCCACTTT.

This chain uses TRBV29-1 with TRBJ2-4, with 11 bases fitting TRBD1. Germline loops: CDR1 SQVTM, CDR2 ANQGSEA. V was clipped by 3 bases and J by 3 bases; unmatched bases: 13. The CDR3 has 18 residues. CDR3: CSVEGLGQGAFGKNIQYF. The CDR3 nucleotides are TGCAGCGTTGAGGGTCTCGGACAGGGGGCCTTTGGCAAAAACATTCAGTACTTC.

The chain couples TRBV14 to TRBJ2-7; no clear D gene. Germline V gene sequence: CDR1 SGHDN, CDR2 FVKESK. This CDR3 is 15 amino acids long. Deletions cut 1 base from V and 1 base from J, with 11 bases between. The CDR3 loop reads CASSQVHSTSYEQYF. DNA of the CDR3: TGTGCCAGCAGCCAAGTTCATTCCACATCCTACGAGCAGTACTTC.

This clone was found once. The chain employs TRBV29-1 and TRBJ1-2; possibly TRBD1 for D (5 bases). Germline CDR1 is SQVTM and CDR2 is ANQGSEA. This CDR3 spans 17 amino acids. V gave up 7 bases and J gave up 3 bases, with 27 bases separating them. The CDR3 DNA reads as TGCAGCGACCTACCCGGACAAATAATGAGCGGAGACTATGGCTACACCTTC. Residues: CSDLPGQIMSGDYGYTF.

This chain joins TRBV5-1 and TRBJ2-7, with a tentative D call TRBD1 (5 bases). Germline values: CDR1 SGHRS, CDR2 YFSETQ. The ends were cut back, 5 bases at V and 2 bases at J, with 11 bases in the middle. CDR3 size: 13 residues. The CDR3 sequence: CASRRTGTYEQYF. CDR3 DNA sequence: TGCGCCAGCAGGCGAACAGGTACCTACGAGCAGTACTTC.

The chain uses TRBV30 and TRBJ2-7, with D possibly being TRBD2 (6 bases). V was cut by 8 bases and J by 3 bases, with 11 bases left in between. Germline V gene data show CDR1 as GTSNPN and CDR2 as SVGIG (reference sequence). CDR3 size: 11 residues. Here the CDR3 DNA reads TGTGCCCTGAGGCGGGGCTACGAGCAGTACTTC. Amino acids: CALRRGYEQYF.

Comments on this clone: A far larger clone lies a single base away; this is likely a read error. Other DNA sequences in this specimen translate into the identical CDR3. The CDR3 sequence is CASSPGQGNYGYTF. The CDR3 nucleotides are TGCGCCAGCAGCCCGGGACAGGGGAACTATGGCTACACCTTC. This chain joins TRBV4-1 and TRBJ1-2, with 10 bases lining up with TRBD1. There are 14 residues in the CDR3. V lost 4 bases and J lost 2; bases outside the gene matches: 1. The germline V gene encodes CDR1 MGHRA and CDR2 YSYEKL.

CDR3 in DNA: TGTGCCAGCAACGTGGACAATGAGCAGTTCTTC. It is translated as CASNVDNEQFF. The V and J genes are TRBV7-9 and TRBJ2-1; D gene uncertain. CDR1 is SEHNR and CDR2 is FQNEAQ in the germline V gene (reference sequence). The CDR3 sequence is 11 residues long. V lost 7 bases and J lost 5, with 6 bases in between.